This T cell receptor (beta chain) was recovered during a study of post-analysis software for immune sequencing data. Study-level results: Compared against controls, patients with multiple sclerosis displayed significantly lower normalized Chao1 diversity. Comparison of patients with controls showed about 5 TRBV segments more frequent in patients, TRBV5-6, TRBV5-1 and TRBV20-1 among them.

This clonotype was detected a few times. Its antigen is still unknown. CDR3 length equals 15 residues. With V trimmed by 1 base and J by 5 bases, 7 bases remained unmatched. Germline V CDR1 and CDR2: MNHNS, SASEGT. Sequencing libraries made from TCR beta cDNA carried unique molecular identifiers. Via MiXCR, TCRdb re-called the PCR reads, giving one row per CDR3 protein. The sample yields a few hundred thousand distinct CDR3 sequences, around 36% seen once. This chain uses TRBV6-1 with TRBJ1-2, with TRBD1 matching over 7 bases. This TCR was sampled from a girl aged 2-17 years with multiple sclerosis. The sequencing input was blood. In DNA form, the CDR3 reads TGTGCCAGCAGTGAAGGGGGGACAGCCATTTATGGCTACACCTTC. Its translation is CASSEGGTAIYGYTF.